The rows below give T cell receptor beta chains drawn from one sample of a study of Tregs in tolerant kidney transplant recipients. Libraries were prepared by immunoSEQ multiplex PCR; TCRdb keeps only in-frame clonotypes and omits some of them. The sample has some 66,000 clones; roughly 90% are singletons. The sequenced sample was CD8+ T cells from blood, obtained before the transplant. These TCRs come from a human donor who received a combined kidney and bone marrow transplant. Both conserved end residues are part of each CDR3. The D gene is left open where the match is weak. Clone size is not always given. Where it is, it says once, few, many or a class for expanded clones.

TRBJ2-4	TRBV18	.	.	CASSPRKGGEGKNIQYF	TGTGCCAGCTCACCAAGGAAAGGGGGTGAGGGCAAAAACATTCAGTACTTC
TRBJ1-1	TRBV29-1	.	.	CSVGSGPNTEAFF	TGCAGCGTTGGGTCAGGCCCGAACACTGAAGCTTTCTTT
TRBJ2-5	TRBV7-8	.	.	CASSPSQQLQETQYF	TGTGCCAGCAGTCCGAGCCAACAGCTCCAAGAGACCCAGTACTTC
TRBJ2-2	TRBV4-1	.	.	CASSQDTGTGELFF	TGCGCCAGCAGCCAAGATACCGGCACCGGGGAGCTGTTTTTT
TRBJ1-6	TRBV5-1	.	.	CASSKLGFVGDNSPLHF	TGCGCCAGCAGCAAGCTTGGATTCGTAGGGGATAATTCACCCCTCCACTTT
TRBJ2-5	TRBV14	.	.	CASSQAIQETQYF	TGTGCCAGCAGCCAAGCCATTCAAGAGACCCAGTACTTC
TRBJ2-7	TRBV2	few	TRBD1	CASNRDRSYEQYF	TGTGCCAGCAACCGGGACAGGAGTTACGAGCAGTACTTC
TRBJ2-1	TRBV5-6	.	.	CASSLGTSEQFF	TGTGCCAGCAGCTTGGGGACTTCGGAGCAGTTCTTC
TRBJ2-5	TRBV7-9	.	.	CASSRKETQYF	TGTGCCAGCAGCCGTAAAGAGACCCAGTACTTC
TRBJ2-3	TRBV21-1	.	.	CASSKGGGTDTQYF	TGTGCCAGCAGTAAGGGAGGGGGCACAGATACGCAGTATTTT
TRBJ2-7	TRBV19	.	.	CASSISLSPAYEQYF	TGTGCCAGTAGTATCTCCTTGTCCCCCGCCTACGAGCAGTACTTC
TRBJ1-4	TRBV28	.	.	CASNQPGGMDEKLFF	TGTGCCAGCAACCAACCGGGGGGCATGGATGAAAAACTGTTTTTT
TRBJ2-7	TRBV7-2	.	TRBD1	CASSLGGTGEFYEQYF	TGTGCCAGCAGCTTAGGAGGAACAGGGGAATTTTACGAGCAGTACTTC
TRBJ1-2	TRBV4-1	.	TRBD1	CASSPDGTGALGYTF	TGCGCCAGCAGCCCTGACGGGACAGGGGCGTTGGGCTACACCTTC
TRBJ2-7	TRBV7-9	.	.	CASSLASTATYEQYF	TGTGCCAGCAGCTTGGCGTCGACAGCCACCTACGAGCAGTACTTC
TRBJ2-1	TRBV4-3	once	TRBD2	CASSQDSGGFYEQFF	TGCGCCAGCAGCCAAGATAGCGGGGGGTTCTATGAGCAGTTCTTC
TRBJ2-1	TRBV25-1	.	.	CATVGDMGYNEQFF	TGTGCCACCGTGGGGGACATGGGCTACAATGAGCAGTTCTTC
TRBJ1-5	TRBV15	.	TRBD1	CATSRGPDRAQSKAQHF	TGTGCCACCAGCAGAGGACCCGACAGGGCCCAAAGCAAGGCCCAGCATTTT
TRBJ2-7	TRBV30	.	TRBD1	CAWSENRGLGSYEQYF	TGTGCCTGGAGTGAGAACAGGGGGCTAGGTTCCTACGAGCAGTACTTC
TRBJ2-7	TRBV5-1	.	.	CASSLLTGVEQYF	TGCGCCAGCAGCTTGCTTACCGGGGTCGAGCAGTACTTC
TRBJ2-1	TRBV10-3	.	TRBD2	CAISEPGLAVNNEQFF	TGTGCCATCAGTGAGCCGGGACTAGCGGTTAACAATGAGCAGTTCTTC
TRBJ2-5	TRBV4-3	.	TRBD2	CASSQRLAGLGKTQYF	TGCGCCAGCAGCCAAAGACTAGCGGGACTGGGAAAGACCCAGTACTTC
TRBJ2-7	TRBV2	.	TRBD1	CATIGTGGYEQYF	TGTGCCACCATAGGGACAGGGGGCTACGAGCAGTACTTC
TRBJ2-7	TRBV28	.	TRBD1	CASSFPRPGQGARNEQYF	TGTGCCAGCAGTTTCCCGCGTCCGGGACAGGGGGCGCGTAACGAGCAGTACTTC
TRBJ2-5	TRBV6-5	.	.	CASSYSPGGQETQYF	TGTGCCAGCAGTTACTCGCCTGGCGGACAAGAGACCCAGTACTTC
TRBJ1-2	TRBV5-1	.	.	CASSLIQGSPNYGYTF	TGCGCCAGCAGCTTGATTCAGGGGTCACCTAACTATGGCTACACCTTC
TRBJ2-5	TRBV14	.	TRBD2	CASSSFQTSGQETQYF	TGTGCCAGCAGCTCGTTTCAGACTAGCGGACAAGAGACCCAGTACTTC